This TCR beta chain was retrieved from a study of T cells in tuberculosis. Sorting used thawed, overnight-rested PBMC stained with anti-CD3, a viability dye and GMM-loaded CD1B tetramer. The lipid loaded on the CD1B tetramers was C32 glucose monomycolate from Rhodococcus equi. Trimming removed 0 bases from V and 4 bases from J; junction bases left unmatched: 13. The CDR3 extends over 20 amino acids. Germline V CDR1 and CDR2: LNHDA, SQIVND (reference sequence). Assay: immunoSEQ multiplex PCR; the TCRdb copy retains only in-frame clones and omits some. The table shows approximately 88,000 clones, with roughly 90% occurring only once.

The V gene is TRBV19, the J gene TRBJ2-6; TRBD1 matches 9 bases. The specimen was CD1b-GMM tetramer-negative cells sorted from PBMCs. This clonotype was sampled from an adult woman with latent tuberculosis. In nucleotides, the CDR3 is TGTGCCAGTAGTATAGAAGGCTGGGGGACAGGGCTTAAAGGGGCCAACGTCCTGACTTTC. As protein: CASSIEGWGTGLKGANVLTF.